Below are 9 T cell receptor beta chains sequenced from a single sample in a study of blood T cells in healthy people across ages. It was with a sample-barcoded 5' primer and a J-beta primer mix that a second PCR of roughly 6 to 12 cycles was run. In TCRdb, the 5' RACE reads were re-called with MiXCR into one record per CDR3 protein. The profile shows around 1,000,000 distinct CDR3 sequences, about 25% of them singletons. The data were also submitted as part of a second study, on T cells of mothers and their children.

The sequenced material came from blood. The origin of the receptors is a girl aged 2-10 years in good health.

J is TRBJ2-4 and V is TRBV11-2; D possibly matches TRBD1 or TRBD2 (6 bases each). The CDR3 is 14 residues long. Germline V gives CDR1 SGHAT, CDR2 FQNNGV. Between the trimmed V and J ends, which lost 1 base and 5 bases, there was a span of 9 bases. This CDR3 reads CASSLVGGQNIQYF. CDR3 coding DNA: TGTGCCAGCAGCTTAGTCGGGGGCCAAAACATTCAGTACTTC.

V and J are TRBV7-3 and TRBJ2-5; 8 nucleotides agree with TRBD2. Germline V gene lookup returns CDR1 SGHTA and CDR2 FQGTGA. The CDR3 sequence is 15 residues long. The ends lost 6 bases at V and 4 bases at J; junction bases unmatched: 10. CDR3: CASSKRGGLGETQYF. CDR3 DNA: TGTGCCAGCAGTAAACGCGGGGGGCTGGGAGAGACCCAGTACTTC.

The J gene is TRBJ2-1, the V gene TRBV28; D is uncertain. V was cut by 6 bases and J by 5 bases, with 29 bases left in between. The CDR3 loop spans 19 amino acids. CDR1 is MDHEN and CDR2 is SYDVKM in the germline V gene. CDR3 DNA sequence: TGTGCCAGCAGAACGACAAAATTCGAAACTTCCAACCTGCACAATGAGCAGTTCTTC. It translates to CASRTTKFETSNLHNEQFF.

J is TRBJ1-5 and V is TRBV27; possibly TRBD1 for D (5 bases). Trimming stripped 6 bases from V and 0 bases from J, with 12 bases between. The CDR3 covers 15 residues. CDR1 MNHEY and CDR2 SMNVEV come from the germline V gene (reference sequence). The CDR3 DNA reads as TGTGCCAGCAGCCCGTGGGGCTATAGCAATCAGCCCCAGCATTTT. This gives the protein CASSPWGYSNQPQHF.

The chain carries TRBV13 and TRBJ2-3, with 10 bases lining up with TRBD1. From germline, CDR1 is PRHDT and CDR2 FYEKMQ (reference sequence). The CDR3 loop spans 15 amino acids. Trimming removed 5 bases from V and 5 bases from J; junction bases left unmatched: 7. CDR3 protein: CASSLGTGVVDTQYF. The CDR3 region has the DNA TGTGCCAGCAGCCTCGGGACAGGGGTAGTAGATACGCAGTATTTT. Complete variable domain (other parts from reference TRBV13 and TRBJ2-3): AAGVIQSPRHLIKEKRETATLKCYPIPRHDTVYWYQQGPGQDPQFLISFYEKMQSDKGSIPDRFSAQQFSDYHSELNMSSLELGDSALYFCASSLGTGVVDTQYFGPGTRLTVL.

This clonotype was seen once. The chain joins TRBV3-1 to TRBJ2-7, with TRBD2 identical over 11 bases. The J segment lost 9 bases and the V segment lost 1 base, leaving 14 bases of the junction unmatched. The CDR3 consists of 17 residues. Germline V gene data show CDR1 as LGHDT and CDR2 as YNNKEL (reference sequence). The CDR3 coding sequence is TGTGCCAGCAGCCAAGTTAGTTGGGCCGGGACTAGCGGCATGCAGTACTTC. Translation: CASSQVSWAGTSGMQYF.

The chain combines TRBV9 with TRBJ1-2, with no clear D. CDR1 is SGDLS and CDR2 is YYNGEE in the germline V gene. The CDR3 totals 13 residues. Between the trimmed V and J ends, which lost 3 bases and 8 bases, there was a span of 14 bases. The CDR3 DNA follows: TGTGCCAGCAGCGGGCCCCTAAGCTACGGCTACACCTTC. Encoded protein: CASSGPLSYGYTF.

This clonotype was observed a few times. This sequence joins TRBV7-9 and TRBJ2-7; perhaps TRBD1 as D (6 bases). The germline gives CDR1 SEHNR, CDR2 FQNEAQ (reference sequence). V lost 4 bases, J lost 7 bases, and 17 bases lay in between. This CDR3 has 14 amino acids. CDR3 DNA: TGTGCCAGCAGCTCCTACCAAGACAGGCGTGAGCAGTACTTC. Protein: CASSSYQDRREQYF.

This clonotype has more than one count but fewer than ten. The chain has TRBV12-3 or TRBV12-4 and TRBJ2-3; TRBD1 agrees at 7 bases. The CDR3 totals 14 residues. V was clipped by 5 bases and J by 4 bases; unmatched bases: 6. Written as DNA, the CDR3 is TGTGCCAGCAGTACAGGGGCGGTTGCAGATACGCAGTATTTT. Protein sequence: CASSTGAVADTQYF.